The T cell receptor (beta chain) described here comes from a study of shared clonotypes between healthy human individuals. Naive CD8 cells lacked CD45RO, underwent positive selection for CCR7 and left out terminally differentiated effector memory CD45RA+ cells. Germline CDR1 reads SGHNT; CDR2 reads YYREEE (reference sequence). V shed 5 bases and J 0 bases; nucleotides not matched to a gene: 13. The CDR3 spans 17 residues. Clones were sequenced by immunoSEQ multiplex PCR, and TCRdb holds only the in-frame ones, with some missing. Found here are millions of clones, about 95% of them singletons; the top ten hold 0.9% to 1.4%. Study-wide results and limits: It was observed that roughly 5.5% of naive CD4 clonotypes were shared across several donors.

As for this clone: No antigen is known for it.

Sequenced sample: naive CD8+ T cells sorted from blood. The clonotype comes from a young man in good health. This sequence joins TRBV5-4 and TRBJ2-7, with 8 bases identical to TRBD1. The chain's CDR3 is CASSSGTGGLSSYEQYF. CDR3 nucleotides: TGTGCCAGCAGTTCCGGGACAGGAGGATTGAGCTCCTACGAGCAGTACTTC.